Below, 9 T cell receptor beta chains from the same sample are listed, as sequenced in a study of shared clonotypes between healthy human individuals. Clones were sequenced by immunoSEQ multiplex PCR, and TCRdb holds only the in-frame ones, with some missing. Of some 2,000,000 clones in the sample, about 94% were seen once. The sequenced sample consisted of naive CD4+ T cells sorted from blood. The sample's subset: CD45RA+ positively selected. These receptors were obtained from a man aged 18-30 years in good health.

The count of this clone is one. A junction end diverges from the germline sequence, so it may reflect a read error. The chain has TRBV6-1 and TRBJ2-1, with 8 bases matching TRBD2. CDR1 and CDR2 (germline): MNHNS, SASEGT. The CDR3 extends over 18 amino acids. The CDR3 reads CASSGSKTSGPSYNEQFF. CDR3 sequence (DNA): TGTGCCAGTAGTGGAAGTAAAACTAGCGGACCCTCCTACAATGAGCAGTTCTTC.

As concerns this clone: The sample contains more than one DNA sequence encoding this CDR3. The rearrangement joins TRBV20-1 to TRBJ2-7; D gene uncertain. Per germline, CDR1 DFQATT and CDR2 SNEGSKA (reference sequence). Trimming pared 3 bases from V and 1 base from J, leaving 4 bases between. This CDR3 has 11 amino acids. This CDR3 is CSASGSYEQYF. In DNA, the CDR3 is TGCAGTGCTAGCGGTTCCTACGAGCAGTACTTC.

The chain carries TRBV6-1 and TRBJ2-5, with 13 bases aligning to TRBD2. The CDR3 covers 16 residues. Germline CDR1 is MNHNS and CDR2 is SASEGT. With V trimmed by 4 bases and J by 4 bases, 6 bases remained unmatched. CDR3 region: CASSVGLAGVGETQYF. CDR3 coding DNA: TGTGCCAGCAGTGTCGGACTAGCGGGAGTAGGAGAGACCCAGTACTTC.

The chain employs TRBV27 and TRBJ1-6, with D maybe TRBD1 (6 bases). The CDR3 covers 15 residues. CDR1 is MNHEY and CDR2 is SMNVEV in the germline V gene (reference sequence). The V and J ends lost 6 bases and 7 bases respectively, with 16 bases between them. The CDR3 loop reads CASRPQGILNSPLHF. For the CDR3, the DNA is TGTGCCAGCAGACCCCAGGGGATCCTGAATTCACCCCTCCACTTT.

The chain is built from TRBV29-1 and TRBJ2-5; TRBD1 matches 7 bases. The V gene end was trimmed by 6 bases and the J gene end by 5 bases; junction bases not matched to a gene: 12. The CDR3 sequence is 14 residues long. The V gene's germline CDR1 is SQVTM and CDR2 ANQGSEA. This CDR3 reads CSVTRDSSSETQYF. The CDR3 DNA sequence: TGCAGCGTGACCCGGGACAGTAGTTCCGAGACCCAGTACTTC.

The chain links TRBV11-2 to TRBJ2-3; TRBD2 matches at 9 bases. This CDR3 is built from 15 residues. V gave up 5 bases and J gave up 4 bases; unmatched junction bases: 7. Germline CDR1 reads SGHAT; CDR2 reads FQNNGV. Here the CDR3 DNA reads TGTGCCAGCAGCGGTAGCGGGAGTGTCCCAGATACGCAGTATTTT. It yields the protein CASSGSGSVPDTQYF.

The chain joins TRBV30 to TRBJ1-6; TRBD1 matches 7 bases. Germline CDR1 GTSNPN, CDR2 SVGIG (reference sequence). The CDR3 spans 14 residues. V dropped 5 bases and J dropped 8; count of bases not matched to a gene: 9. Here the CDR3 reads CAWSAGQLYSPLHF. The CDR3 nucleotides are TGTGCCTGGTCTGCGGGACAGCTCTATTCACCCCTCCACTTT. The whole variable domain, remainder taken from reference TRBV30 and TRBJ1-6, is SQTIHQWPATLVQPVGSPLSLECTVEGTSNPNLYWYRQAAGRGLQLLFYSVGIGQISSEVPQNLSASRPQDRQFILSSKKLLLSDSGFYLCAWSAGQLYSPLHFGNGTRLTVT.

The CDR3 region is CAWSVGGQGAGKLFF. The CDR3 coding sequence is TGTGCCTGGAGTGTAGGGGGACAGGGGGCCGGAAAACTGTTTTTT. This rearrangement joins TRBV30 to TRBJ1-4, with 12 bases aligning to TRBD1. V shed 0 bases, J shed 10 bases, and the junction held 6 bases outside the gene matches. The CDR3 extends over 15 amino acids. CDR1 is GTSNPN, CDR2 SVGIG, per germline (reference sequence).

The chain joins TRBV18 to TRBJ1-1; D gene uncertain. Trimming cost V 3 bases and J 0 bases, with 11 bases left between them. CDR3 length: 15 residues. Germline loops: CDR1 KGHSH, CDR2 LQKENI. Here the CDR3 reads CASSPVAFVNTEAFF. CDR3 bases: TGTGCCAGCTCACCGGTGGCCTTCGTGAACACTGAAGCTTTCTTT.